The 3 T cell receptor beta chains given below trace back to one sample, sequenced in a study of monozygotic twins with inflammatory bowel disease. TCRdb re-called the 5' RACE reads and shows each CDR3 protein once, DNA omitted. This sample contains roughly 330,000 distinct CDR3 sequences. Sequenced material: blood. The receptors here all came from a human donor with ulcerative colitis or Crohn's disease, or a healthy co-twin of an affected twin (not recorded which).

The chain links TRBV11-2 to TRBJ2-2; the D call from TCRdb, TRBD1, cannot be confirmed without DNA. The germline gives CDR1 SGHAT, CDR2 FQNNGV. The CDR3 is made up of 16 amino acids. The CDR3 sequence: CASSSYGDRDTGELFF.

The J gene is TRBJ2-7, the V gene TRBV29-1; TCRdb's D call, TRBD1, is unchecked because there is no DNA. Germline CDR1 SQVTM, CDR2 ANQGSEA. There are 12 residues in the CDR3. The chain's CDR3 is CSVPRGPYEQYF.

The chain uses TRBV12-3 or TRBV12-4 and TRBJ2-1. The CDR3 extends over 12 amino acids. The CDR3: CASSLAPNEQFF.